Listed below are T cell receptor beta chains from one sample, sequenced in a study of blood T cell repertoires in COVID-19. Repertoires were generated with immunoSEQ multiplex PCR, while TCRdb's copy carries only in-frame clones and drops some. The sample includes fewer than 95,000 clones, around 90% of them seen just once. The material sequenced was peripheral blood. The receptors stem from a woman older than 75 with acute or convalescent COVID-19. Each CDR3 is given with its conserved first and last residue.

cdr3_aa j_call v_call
CASSQDLAGGNIQYF TRBJ2-4 TRBV4-2
CASSSTPGTGWEQYF TRBJ2-7 TRBV7-9
CASSLTGQGAPNSPLHF TRBJ1-6 TRBV7-3
CASSPGPGRTETQYF TRBJ2-5 TRBV11-3
CAIGSGTGNNQPQHF TRBJ1-5 TRBV10-3
CASSQLSFNNEQFF TRBJ2-1 TRBV4-3
CASSVPQGVPGELFF TRBJ2-2 TRBV19
CASSWTGGQPQHF TRBJ1-5 TRBV5-1
CASSDTPKSSYEQYF TRBJ2-7 TRBV6-2/TRBV6-3
CASSGRTGEYGYTF TRBJ1-2 TRBV7-2
CASSDTTSGKYDTQYF TRBJ2-3 TRBV25-1
CASGSPLGGHPETQYF TRBJ2-5 TRBV12-5
CASTMGQVNTEAFF TRBJ1-1 TRBV5-8
CASSIVANQPQHF TRBJ1-5 TRBV19
CSVESRDTQYF TRBJ2-3 TRBV29-1
CASSRTSGDTQYF TRBJ2-3 TRBV6-5
CASSLRGSDTQYF TRBJ2-3 TRBV7-2
CASTPAGSSTDTQYF TRBJ2-3 TRBV5-1
CASSIQGAPTEAFF TRBJ1-1 TRBV19
CASTPTGGNSPLHF TRBJ1-6 TRBV27
CASSLEGLMSVNEQFF TRBJ2-1 TRBV7-6
CASIKREGLVGELFF TRBJ2-2 TRBV6-5
CASSLENRRGSGYTF TRBJ1-2 TRBV7-9
CASSLQNQPQHF TRBJ1-5 TRBV7-2
CASSLGQMNTEAFF TRBJ1-1 TRBV5-4